The text below deals with one T cell receptor (beta chain). Its antigen remains unidentified. TCRdb's copy holds only in-frame clones and misses some; the assay was immunoSEQ multiplex PCR. Among tens of thousands of clones, approximately 92% were seen once, and the ten largest hold 9% to 9.5%. The sample comes from a study of T cell responses to AZD1222 COVID-19 vaccine. Findings of the study overall: The reported proportion of spike-specific TCRs targeting unmutated variant regions was nearly half.

The J segment lost 12 bases and the V segment lost 3 bases, leaving 13 bases of the junction unmatched. CDR3 length: 16 residues. Germline values: CDR1 SGHRS, CDR2 YFSETQ. The clonotype was recovered from an adult who received the AZD1222 COVID-19 vaccine. The chain recombines TRBV5-1 with TRBJ2-1, with 12 bases identical to TRBD1. This specimen was peripheral blood, taken 28 days after the second AZD1222 dose. As DNA, the CDR3 is TGCGCCAGCAGCTATAATCCCGGGACAGGGGGCGAGTTGCAGTTCTTC. Amino acid sequence: CASSYNPGTGGELQFF.